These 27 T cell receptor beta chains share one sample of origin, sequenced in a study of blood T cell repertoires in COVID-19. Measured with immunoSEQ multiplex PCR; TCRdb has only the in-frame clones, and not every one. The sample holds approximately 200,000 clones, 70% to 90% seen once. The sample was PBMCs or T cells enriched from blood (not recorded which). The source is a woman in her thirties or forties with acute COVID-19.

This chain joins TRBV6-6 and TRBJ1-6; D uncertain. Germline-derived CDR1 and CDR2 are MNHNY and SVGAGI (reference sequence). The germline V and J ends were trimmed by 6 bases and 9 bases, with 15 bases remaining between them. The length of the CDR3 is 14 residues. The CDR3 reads CASRSDSGSSPLHF. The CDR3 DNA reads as TGTGCCAGCAGAAGTGACTCGGGGAGTTCACCCCTCCACTTT.

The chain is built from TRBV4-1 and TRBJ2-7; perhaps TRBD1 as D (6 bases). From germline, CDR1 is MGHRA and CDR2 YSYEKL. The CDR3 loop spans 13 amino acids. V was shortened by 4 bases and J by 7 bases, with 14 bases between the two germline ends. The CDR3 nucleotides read TGCGCCAGCAGCCTACAACAGGGAGAGGAGCAGTACTTC. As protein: CASSLQQGEEQYF.

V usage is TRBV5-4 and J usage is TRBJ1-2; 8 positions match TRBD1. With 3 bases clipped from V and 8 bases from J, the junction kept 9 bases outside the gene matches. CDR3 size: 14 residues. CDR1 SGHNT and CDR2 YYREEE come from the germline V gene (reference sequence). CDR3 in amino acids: CASSSQGGVVGYTF. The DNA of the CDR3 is TGTGCCAGCAGCTCACAGGGGGGGGTAGTGGGCTACACCTTC.

CDR3 region: CAIGTSGYEQYF. In DNA form, the CDR3 reads TGTGCCATAGGGACTAGCGGCTACGAGCAGTACTTC. The chain employs TRBV7-9 and TRBJ2-7; TRBD2 aligns across 11 bases. The CDR3 extends over 12 amino acids. Trimming removed 10 bases from V and 3 bases from J; junction bases left unmatched: 2. Per the germline V gene, CDR1 is SEHNR and CDR2 is FQNEAQ (reference sequence).

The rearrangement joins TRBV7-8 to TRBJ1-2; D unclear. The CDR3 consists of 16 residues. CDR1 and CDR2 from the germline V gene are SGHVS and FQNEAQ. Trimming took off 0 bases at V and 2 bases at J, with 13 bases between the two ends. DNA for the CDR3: TGTGCCAGCAGCTTAGCGGCTGCGGGAATGAACTATGGCTACACCTTC. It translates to CASSLAAAGMNYGYTF.

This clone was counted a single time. As DNA, the CDR3 is TGTGCCAGCAGCCATCTATTACCGGGACAGGGGTACAATGAGCAGTTCTTC. Its translation: CASSHLLPGQGYNEQFF. This chain links TRBV9 with TRBJ2-1, with TRBD1 matching over 10 bases. The CDR3 is 17 amino acids. V shed 4 bases and J 4 bases; nucleotides not matched to a gene: 11. Germline-derived CDR1 and CDR2 are SGDLS and YYNGEE. Using reference TRBV9 and TRBJ2-1 for the parts outside the CDR3, the full variable domain is DSGVTQTPKHLITATGQRVTLRCSPRSGDLSVYWYQQSLDQGLQFLIQYYNGEERAKGNILERFSAQQFPDLHSELNLSSLELGDSALYFCASSHLLPGQGYNEQFFGPGTRLTVL.

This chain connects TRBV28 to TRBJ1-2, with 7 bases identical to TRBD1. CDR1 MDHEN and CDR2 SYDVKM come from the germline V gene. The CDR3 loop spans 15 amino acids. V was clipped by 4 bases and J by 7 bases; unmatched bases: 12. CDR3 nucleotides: TGTGCCAGCAGTTGGACAGGAACTGGGCGTGGTGGCTACACCTTC. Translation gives CASSWTGTGRGGYTF.

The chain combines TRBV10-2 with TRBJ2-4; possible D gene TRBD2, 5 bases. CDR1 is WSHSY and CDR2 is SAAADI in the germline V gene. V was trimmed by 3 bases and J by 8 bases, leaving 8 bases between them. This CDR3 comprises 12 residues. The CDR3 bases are TGCGCCAGCAGTGAAGTCGGGGACATTCAGTACTTC. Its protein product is CASSEVGDIQYF.

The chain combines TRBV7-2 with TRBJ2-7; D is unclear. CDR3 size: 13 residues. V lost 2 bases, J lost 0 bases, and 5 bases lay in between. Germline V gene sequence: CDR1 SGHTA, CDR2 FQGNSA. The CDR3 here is CASSLPSSYEQYF. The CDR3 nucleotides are TGTGCCAGCAGCTTACCGAGCTCCTACGAGCAGTACTTC.

This CDR3 is CASSFSGDQPQHF. CDR3 nucleotides: TGCGCCAGCAGCTTTTCAGGGGATCAGCCCCAGCATTTT. The rearrangement uses TRBV5-1 and TRBJ1-5; TRBD1 is a possible D gene (6 bases). Per the germline V gene, CDR1 is SGHRS and CDR2 is YFSETQ. With 2 bases removed from V and 5 bases from J, the gap between germline ends came to 8 bases. The CDR3 has 13 amino acids.

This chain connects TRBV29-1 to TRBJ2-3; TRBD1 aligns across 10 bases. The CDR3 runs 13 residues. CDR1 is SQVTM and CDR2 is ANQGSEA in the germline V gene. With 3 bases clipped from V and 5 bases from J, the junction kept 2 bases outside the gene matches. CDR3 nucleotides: TGCAGCGTTGATGACAGGGGGCTAGATACGCAGTATTTT. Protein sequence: CSVDDRGLDTQYF.

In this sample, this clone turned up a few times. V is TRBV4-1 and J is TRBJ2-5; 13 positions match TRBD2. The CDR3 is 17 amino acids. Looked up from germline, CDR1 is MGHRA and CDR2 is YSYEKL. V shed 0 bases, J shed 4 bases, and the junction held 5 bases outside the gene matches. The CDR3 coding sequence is TGCGCCAGCAGCCAAGATGGACTAGCGGGAGCGCGAGAGACCCAGTACTTC. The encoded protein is CASSQDGLAGARETQYF.

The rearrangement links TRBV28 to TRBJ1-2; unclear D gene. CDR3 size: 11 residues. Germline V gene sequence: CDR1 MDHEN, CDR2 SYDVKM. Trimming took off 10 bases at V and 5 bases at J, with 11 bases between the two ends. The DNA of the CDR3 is TGTGCCACCGACACAGTGTATGGCTACACCTTC. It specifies CATDTVYGYTF.

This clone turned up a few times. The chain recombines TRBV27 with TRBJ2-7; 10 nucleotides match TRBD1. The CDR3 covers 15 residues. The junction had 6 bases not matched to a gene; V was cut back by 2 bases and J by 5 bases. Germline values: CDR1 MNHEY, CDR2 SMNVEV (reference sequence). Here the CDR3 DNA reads TGTGCCAGCAGTTTACCGGGACAGGGGAGGAACGAGCAGTACTTC. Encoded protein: CASSLPGQGRNEQYF.

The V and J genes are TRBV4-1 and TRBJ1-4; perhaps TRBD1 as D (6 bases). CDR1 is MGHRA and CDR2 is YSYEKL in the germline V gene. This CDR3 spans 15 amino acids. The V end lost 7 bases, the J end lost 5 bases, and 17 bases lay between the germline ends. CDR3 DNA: TGCGCCAGCACCGACCGGGCCAGGGGAAATGAAAAACTGTTTTTT. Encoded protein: CASTDRARGNEKLFF.

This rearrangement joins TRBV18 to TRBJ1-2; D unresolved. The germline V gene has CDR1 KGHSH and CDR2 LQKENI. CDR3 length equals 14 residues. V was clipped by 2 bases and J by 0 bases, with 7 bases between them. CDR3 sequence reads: CASSPGQPNYGYTF. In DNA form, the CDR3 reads TGTGCCAGCTCACCAGGGCAACCTAACTATGGCTACACCTTC.

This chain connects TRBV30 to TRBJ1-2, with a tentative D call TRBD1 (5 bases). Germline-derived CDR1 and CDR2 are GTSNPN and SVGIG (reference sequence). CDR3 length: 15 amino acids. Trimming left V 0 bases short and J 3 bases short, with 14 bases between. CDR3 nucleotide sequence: TGTGCCTGGAGTGTCGGCAGGGAACCTTACTATGGCTACACCTTC. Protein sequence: CAWSVGREPYYGYTF.

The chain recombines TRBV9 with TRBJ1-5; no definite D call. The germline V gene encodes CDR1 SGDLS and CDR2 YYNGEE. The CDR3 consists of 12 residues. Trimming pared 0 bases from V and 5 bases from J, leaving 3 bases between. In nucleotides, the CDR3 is TGTGCCAGCAGCGTAGCTGATCAGCCCCAGCATTTT. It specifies CASSVADQPQHF.

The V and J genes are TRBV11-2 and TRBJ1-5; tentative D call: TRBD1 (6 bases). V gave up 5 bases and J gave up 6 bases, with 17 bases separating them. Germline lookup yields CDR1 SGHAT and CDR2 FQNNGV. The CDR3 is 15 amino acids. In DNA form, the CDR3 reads TGTGCCAGCAGCACCGACGCGGGGGCGAGTCAGCCCCAGCATTTT. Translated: CASSTDAGASQPQHF.

CDR3: CASSARTSGGVYEQYF. CDR3 bases: TGCGCCAGCAGTGCCCGGACTAGCGGGGGGGTCTACGAGCAGTACTTC. The chain combines TRBV10-2 with TRBJ2-7; TRBD2 aligns across 15 bases. CDR3 size: 16 residues. CDR1 and CDR2 (germline): WSHSY, SAAADI. V lost 4 bases to trimming and J lost 3 bases; unmatched junction nucleotides: 4.

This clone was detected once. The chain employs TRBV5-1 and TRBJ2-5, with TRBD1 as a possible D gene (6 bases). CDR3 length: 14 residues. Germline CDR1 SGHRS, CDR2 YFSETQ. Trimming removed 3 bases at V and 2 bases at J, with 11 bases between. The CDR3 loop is CASSSGDGQETQYF. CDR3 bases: TGCGCCAGCAGCTCAGGGGACGGACAAGAGACCCAGTACTTC.

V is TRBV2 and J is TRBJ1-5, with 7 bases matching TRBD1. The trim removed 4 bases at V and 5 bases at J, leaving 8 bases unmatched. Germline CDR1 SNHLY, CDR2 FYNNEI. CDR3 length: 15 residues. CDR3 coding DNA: TGTGCCAGCAGTGCTAAGACAGGGAAAGATCAGCCCCAGCATTTT. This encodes CASSAKTGKDQPQHF.

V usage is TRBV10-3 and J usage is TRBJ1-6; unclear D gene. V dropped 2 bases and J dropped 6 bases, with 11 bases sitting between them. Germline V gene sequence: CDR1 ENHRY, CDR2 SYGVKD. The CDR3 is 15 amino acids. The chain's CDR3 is CAISEEALGNSPLHF. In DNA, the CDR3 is TGTGCCATCAGTGAGGAGGCGTTGGGTAATTCACCCCTCCACTTT.

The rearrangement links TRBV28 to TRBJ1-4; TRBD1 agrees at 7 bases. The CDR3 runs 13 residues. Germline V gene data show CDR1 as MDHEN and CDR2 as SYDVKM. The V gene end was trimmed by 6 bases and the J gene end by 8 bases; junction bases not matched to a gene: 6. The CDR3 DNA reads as TGTGCCAGCAGCCGTGGGACAGAGGAAAAACTGTTTTTT. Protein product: CASSRGTEEKLFF.

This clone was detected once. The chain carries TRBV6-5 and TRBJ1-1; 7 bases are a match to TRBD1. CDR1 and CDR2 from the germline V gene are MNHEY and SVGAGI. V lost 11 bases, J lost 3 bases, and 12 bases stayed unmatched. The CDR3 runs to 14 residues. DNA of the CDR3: TGTGCCGCCGGGACAGCCTCTTTATACACTGAAGCTTTCTTT. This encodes CAAGTASLYTEAFF.

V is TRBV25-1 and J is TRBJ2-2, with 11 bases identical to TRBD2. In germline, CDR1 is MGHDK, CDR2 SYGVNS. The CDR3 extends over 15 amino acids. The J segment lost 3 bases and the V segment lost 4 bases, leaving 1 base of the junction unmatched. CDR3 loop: CASSATSGDTGELFF. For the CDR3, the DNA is TGTGCCAGCAGTGCGACTAGCGGGGACACCGGGGAGCTGTTTTTT.

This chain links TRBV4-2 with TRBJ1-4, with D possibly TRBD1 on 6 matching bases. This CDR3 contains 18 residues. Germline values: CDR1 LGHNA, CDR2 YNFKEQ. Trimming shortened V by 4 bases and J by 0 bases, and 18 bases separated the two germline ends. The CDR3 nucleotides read TGTGCCAGCAGCCGAGAGAGTCTGGGGGCTACAACTAATGAAAAACTGTTTTTT. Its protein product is CASSRESLGATTNEKLFF.